This T cell receptor (beta chain) was captured by sequencing in a study of blood T cells in healthy people across ages. A second PCR of about 6 to 12 cycles used a sample-barcoded 5' primer and a J-beta primer mix. MiXCR, run by TCRdb on the 5' RACE reads, gives a single entry per CDR3 protein. The sample includes about a million distinct CDR3 sequences, about 53% of them seen just once. Trimming at V came to 4 bases and at J to 4 bases, leaving 8 bases not matched to a gene. The CDR3 contains 17 residues. Germline lookup yields CDR1 MGHDK and CDR2 SYGVNS. The clonotype was recovered from a woman aged 55 to 70 in good health. What was sequenced was blood. The rearrangement links TRBV25-1 to TRBJ2-7; TRBD2 agrees at 15 bases. In nucleotides, the CDR3 is TGTGCCAGCAGTGCTGGACTAGCGGGAGGGCCGGGGTACGAGCAGTACTTC. Amino acids: CASSAGLAGGPGYEQYF.